This passage covers 14 T cell receptor beta chains from one sample sequenced in a study of post-analysis software for immune sequencing data. Overall study results and limits: Patients used about five TRBV segments, including TRBV5-6, TRBV5-1 and TRBV20-1, more often than controls.

Their specific antigens are unknown. Included in the TCR beta cDNA libraries were unique molecular identifiers. TCRdb recomputed calls from the PCR reads with MiXCR, one row per CDR3 protein. The top ten clones hold 9.5% to 13% of a sample with about 460,000 distinct CDR3 sequences, 40% to 55% of them seen once. Sequencing input: blood. The source is a girl aged 10 to 17 with multiple sclerosis.

The chain joins TRBV5-1 to TRBJ1-4; D may be TRBD1 (5 bases). V shed 3 bases and J shed 5 bases, with 14 bases lying between them. Germline loops: CDR1 SGHRS, CDR2 YFSETQ. CDR3 length equals 15 residues. The DNA for the CDR3 is TGCGCCAGCAGCTCCTCAGGGATCGAGAATGAAAAACTGTTTTTT. Protein product: CASSSSGIENEKLFF.

This clonotype was detected a few times. This rearrangement joins TRBV4-1 to TRBJ2-1, with 8 bases identical to TRBD1. The CDR3 totals 14 residues. Losses at the gene ends were 0 bases for V and 6 bases for J; bases not matched to a gene: 1. From germline, CDR1 is MGHRA and CDR2 YSYEKL. The CDR3 DNA reads as TGCGCCAGCAGCCAAGAGACAGGGGTCAATGAGCAGTTCTTC. This codes for CASSQETGVNEQFF.

This clonotype was counted once. A junction boundary mismatches the germline segment, possibly from a read error. This CDR3 is CASSLSTGGLLNTEAFF. CDR3 sequence (DNA): TGTGCCAGCAGCTTATCGACAGGGGGCTTATTGAATACTGAAGCTTTCTTT. The V gene is TRBV7-9, the J gene TRBJ1-1, with TRBD1 matching over 10 bases. CDR1 is SEHNR and CDR2 is FQNEAQ in the germline V gene (reference sequence). The CDR3 runs 17 residues.

The genes are TRBV20-1 and TRBJ2-7; 8 bases map to TRBD1. Losses at the gene ends were 6 bases for V and 3 bases for J; bases not matched to a gene: 7. This CDR3 region has 13 residues. Germline CDR1 reads DFQATT; CDR2 reads SNEGSKA (reference sequence). CDR3 loop: CSAPRTGYYEQYF. CDR3 coding DNA: TGCAGTGCCCCCCGGACAGGGTACTACGAGCAGTACTTC.

The gene calls are TRBV6-5 and TRBJ2-2; D is unresolved. The CDR3 covers 13 residues. CDR1 is MNHEY and CDR2 is SVGAGI in the germline V gene. V gave up 2 bases and J gave up 4 bases, with 5 bases separating them. The CDR3 here is CASSYPVTGELFF. The CDR3 region has the DNA TGTGCCAGCAGTTACCCAGTCACCGGGGAGCTGTTTTTT.

The chain carries TRBV12-3 or TRBV12-4 and TRBJ2-4; D gene unclear. This CDR3 contains 11 residues. The ends were cut back, 2 bases at V and 10 bases at J, with 6 bases in the middle. The CDR3 protein is CASSLSLIQYF. The DNA for the CDR3 is TGTGCCAGCAGTTTATCCCTTATTCAGTACTTC.

This clonotype showed up just a few times. This sequence joins TRBV20-1 and TRBJ1-2; weak D call: TRBD1 (5 bases). In germline, CDR1 is DFQATT, CDR2 SNEGSKA (reference sequence). Trimming took 6 bases from V and 2 from J, leaving 19 bases between them. The CDR3 length is 15 residues. In nucleotides, the CDR3 is TGCAGTGCCCGAGGAGGTTTCGGGGGAAACTATGGCTACACCTTC. It translates to CSARGGFGGNYGYTF.

J is TRBJ1-1 and V is TRBV20-1; no reliable D call. This CDR3 has 12 residues. V shed 1 base and J shed 4 bases, with 7 bases lying between them. The germline CDR1 and CDR2 sequences are DFQATT and SNEGSKA (reference sequence). Here the CDR3 reads CSARVRGTEAFF. The CDR3 region has the DNA TGCAGTGCTAGAGTTCGGGGCACTGAAGCTTTCTTT.

The rearrangement joins TRBV7-2 to TRBJ1-2; weak D call: TRBD1 (5 bases). From germline, CDR1 is SGHTA and CDR2 FQGNSA. The CDR3 sequence is 14 residues long. Trimming shortened V by 1 base and J by 8 bases, and 14 bases separated the two germline ends. The CDR3 region is CASSLVGLGLGYTF. The CDR3 DNA reads TGTGCCAGCAGCTTAGTGGGACTCGGGTTGGGCTACACCTTC.

The chain uses TRBV20-1 and TRBJ2-3; 7 bases are shared with TRBD2. The V segment lost 6 bases and the J segment 3 bases; nucleotides outside the gene matches: 12. Germline V gene data show CDR1 as DFQATT and CDR2 as SNEGSKA (reference sequence). The CDR3 spans 15 residues. The CDR3 reads CSASVGAGVTDTQYF. CDR3 nucleotides: TGCAGTGCCTCCGTAGGGGCGGGGGTAACAGATACGCAGTATTTT.

This clonotype appeared a few times. The rearrangement uses TRBV28 and TRBJ2-1, with 13 bases identical to TRBD2. With 11 bases clipped from V and 7 bases from J, the junction kept 8 bases outside the gene matches. CDR1 MDHEN and CDR2 SYDVKM come from the germline V gene. This CDR3 region has 14 residues. The CDR3 nucleotides read TGTGCCTCGCGGACTAGCGGGAGTTTAAATGAGCAGTTCTTC. It translates to CASRTSGSLNEQFF.

This clonotype was detected a few times. The chain links TRBV20-1 to TRBJ1-4; 8 bases fit TRBD1. CDR1 DFQATT and CDR2 SNEGSKA come from the germline V gene (reference sequence). The CDR3 has 15 residues. V was pared by 0 bases and J by 2 bases, with 2 bases of the junction left unmatched. The CDR3 bases are TGCAGTGCTAGAGACGCAGGGGGCACTAATGAAAAACTGTTTTTT. Translating it yields CSARDAGGTNEKLFF.

This clonotype was found a few times. This chain links TRBV28 with TRBJ2-7; D uncertain. Trimming took off 6 bases at V and 0 bases at J, with 6 bases between the two ends. The CDR3 is 12 residues long. The germline CDR1 and CDR2 sequences are MDHEN and SYDVKM. CDR3 region: CASRSVSYEQYF. The CDR3 DNA is TGTGCCAGCAGAAGCGTCTCCTACGAGCAGTACTTC.

In this sample, this clonotype turned up a few times. The J gene is TRBJ2-1, the V gene TRBV4-1, with a tentative D call TRBD2 (5 bases). Germline values: CDR1 MGHRA, CDR2 YSYEKL. V shed 0 bases and J shed 6 bases, with 15 bases lying between them. The CDR3 spans 16 residues. The CDR3 loop reads CASSQESAEALNEQFF. The CDR3 nucleotides read TGCGCCAGCAGCCAAGAATCAGCGGAAGCCCTCAATGAGCAGTTCTTC.